The T cell receptor (beta chain) described here comes from a study of control samples from healthy donors and cancer patients (dated by TCRdb to about 2020). The method was the immunoSEQ multiplex PCR assay. In TCRdb, the immuneACCESS table is reduced to in-frame sequences with V and J assigned. These tables do not hold every clone; where another copy was compared, an unresolved V gene accounts for under half, and the others remain unexplained. This sample lists 95,000 to 110,000 clones; around nine tenths were detected once. The ten largest clones represent 15% to 20% of the sample. This clone was seen only a few times. The clone's antigen remains unknown. It has no much larger one-base neighbor in the sample; base qualities were not kept. The sequence came from a man in his sixties with lung cancer. Material: PBMCs.

The CDR3 protein is CASSRLAGQTQYF. The DNA reads TGTGCCAGCAGTCGACTAGCGGGGCAGACCCAGTACTTC. The chain uses TRBV27 and TRBJ2-5, with 11 bases in between that match TRBD2. The CDR3 measures 13 amino acids from cysteine to phenylalanine. The only DNA kept is the CDR3, 39 bases in frame from the first base. Trimming accounts for 5 bases at V and 6 bases at J, while the number of junction bases matched to no gene is 2. CDR1 and CDR2 are drawn from the germline V gene (reference sequence): MNHEY, SMNVEV.